The source of this TCR beta chain is a study of blood T cell repertoires in COVID-19. Study-level background: The United States, Italy and Spain provided the acute and convalescent COVID-19 samples. PBMCs, B-cell-depleted T cells, or T cells provided the cDNA or gDNA that made up the material.

This CDR3 is built from 14 residues. Trimming cost V 4 bases and J 4 bases, with 12 bases left between them. Germline CDR1 and CDR2: SGDLS and YYNGEE. The protocol was immunoSEQ multiplex PCR, while the TCRdb copy is restricted to in-frame clones and leaves out a portion. The sample shows under 250,000 clones, almost 85% of them seen only once. The receptor was isolated from a woman aged 45-60 years with acute COVID-19. Sample: PBMCs or T cells enriched from blood (not recorded which). The chain links TRBV9 to TRBJ2-1; possibly TRBD1 for D (6 bases). The CDR3 region is CASSPGTNYNEQFF. The CDR3 coding sequence is TGTGCCAGCAGCCCCGGGACAAATTACAATGAGCAGTTCTTC.